Shown below are 19 T cell receptor beta chains from a single sample sequenced in a study of blood T cell repertoires in COVID-19. The assay was immunoSEQ multiplex PCR, and TCRdb's table has in-frame clones only and misses some. In the table there are about 140,000 clones, 76% of which are singletons. The sample consisted of peripheral blood. Receptors were obtained from a woman older than 75 with active or convalescent COVID-19.

The chain carries TRBV19 and TRBJ1-1; maybe TRBD1 (5 bases). The CDR3 extends over 14 amino acids. Germline CDR1 and CDR2: LNHDA and SQIVND (reference sequence). V dropped 1 base and J dropped 3 bases, with 9 bases sitting between them. The chain's CDR3 is CASSIVAGDTEAFF. Here the CDR3 DNA reads TGTGCCAGTAGTATAGTGGCGGGGGACACTGAAGCTTTCTTT.

The gene calls are TRBV7-2 and TRBJ1-1; 9 nucleotides line up with TRBD1. The junction had 4 bases not matched to a gene; V was cut back by 5 bases and J by 3 bases. CDR3 length equals 14 residues. In germline, CDR1 is SGHTA, CDR2 FQGNSA. The CDR3 DNA reads as TGTGCCAGCAGCCCGGGGACAGGGCACACTGAAGCTTTCTTT. Translated: CASSPGTGHTEAFF.

The chain carries TRBV5-1 and TRBJ2-3; perhaps TRBD2 as D (6 bases). This CDR3 region has 14 residues. CDR1 is SGHRS, CDR2 YFSETQ, per germline. The germline V and J ends were trimmed by 4 bases and 2 bases, with 11 bases remaining between them. The DNA for the CDR3 is TGCGCCAGCAGCCAGGACTACTCCACAGATACGCAGTATTTT. Translating it yields CASSQDYSTDTQYF.

The chain is built from TRBV2 and TRBJ2-7; 7 positions match TRBD1. Trimming removed 0 bases from V and 12 bases from J; junction bases left unmatched: 8. CDR1 and CDR2 from the germline V gene are SNHLY and FYNNEI. The length of the CDR3 is 13 residues. The CDR3 spells CASSEARQGLRYF. The CDR3 DNA reads TGTGCCAGCAGTGAAGCGCGACAGGGCCTGAGGTACTTC.

V and J are TRBV24-1 and TRBJ1-2; D gene unclear. Per germline, CDR1 KGHDR and CDR2 SFDVKD. The CDR3 spans 13 residues. V lost 5 bases and J 5 bases, leaving 11 bases between the germline ends. CDR3 bases: TGTGCCACCAGTGCGGGTGCCCGGTATGGCTACACCTTC. Translation: CATSAGARYGYTF.

The chain recombines TRBV30 with TRBJ1-1; tentative D call: TRBD1 (5 bases). This CDR3 region has 15 residues. The germline V and J ends were trimmed by 1 base and 1 base, with 13 bases remaining between them. Germline assignment: CDR1 GTSNPN and CDR2 SVGIG (reference sequence). CDR3 amino acids: CAWSGKGIQNTEAFF. CDR3 bases: TGTGCCTGGAGTGGTAAGGGGATCCAGAACACTGAAGCTTTCTTT.

The chain links TRBV29-1 to TRBJ1-1, with a tentative D call TRBD1 (6 bases). V lost 7 bases to trimming and J lost 1 base, with 10 bases between them. The CDR3 sequence is 12 residues long. The germline V gene encodes CDR1 SQVTM and CDR2 ANQGSEA. CDR3 region: CSGTAPNTEAFF. The CDR3 DNA follows: TGCAGCGGGACAGCGCCGAACACTGAAGCTTTCTTT.

This clone appeared a single time. This rearrangement joins TRBV7-3 to TRBJ2-2; 16 nucleotides align to TRBD2. V was pared by 6 bases and J by 4 bases, with 5 bases of the junction left unmatched. The CDR3 is made up of 17 amino acids. Germline-derived CDR1 and CDR2 are SGHTA and FQGTGA. Written as DNA, the CDR3 is TGTGCCAGCAGGGGACTAGCGGGGGGGCCGTTCACCGGGGAGCTGTTTTTT. Encoded protein: CASRGLAGGPFTGELFF.

This clone was observed a few times. Here the CDR3 reads CASRYSGTGASNQPQHF. The CDR3 DNA reads as TGTGCCAGCAGATATAGCGGGACAGGGGCTTCCAACCAGCCCCAGCATTTT. This chain uses TRBV28 with TRBJ1-5; 10 nucleotides agree with TRBD1. There are 17 residues in the CDR3. The germline gives CDR1 MDHEN, CDR2 SYDVKM. V lost 6 bases and J lost 7; bases outside the gene matches: 15.

The V and J genes are TRBV2 and TRBJ1-1, with 8 bases fitting TRBD1. The V and J ends lost 8 bases and 3 bases, in that order; junction bases with no gene match: 11. CDR3 length: 15 residues. Looked up from germline, CDR1 is SNHLY and CDR2 is FYNNEI. For the CDR3, the DNA is TGTGCCAGCGGAGGACAGGGTAGGAGGGACACTGAAGCTTTCTTT. Translating gives CASGGQGRRDTEAFF.

This CDR3 is CASSLGGGIPYEQYF. The CDR3 region has the DNA TGTGCCAGCAGCTTGGGCGGGGGAATCCCCTACGAGCAGTACTTC. The rearrangement joins TRBV5-4 to TRBJ2-7; 7 bases fit TRBD2. From germline, CDR1 is SGHNT and CDR2 YYREEE (reference sequence). This CDR3 contains 15 residues. The V and J ends lost 0 bases and 2 bases, in that order; junction bases with no gene match: 5. Based on the CDR3 plus reference TRBV5-4 and TRBJ2-7, the full variable domain is ETGVTQSPTHLIKTRGQQVTLRCSSQSGHNTVSWYQQALGQGPQFIFQYYREEENGRGNFPPRFSGLQFPNYSSELNVNALELDDSALYLCASSLGGGIPYEQYFGPGTRLTVT.

The V and J genes are TRBV19 and TRBJ1-2; perhaps TRBD1 as D (5 bases). This CDR3 region has 15 residues. V lost 3 bases, J lost 0 bases, and 11 bases lay in between. Germline values: CDR1 LNHDA, CDR2 SQIVND (reference sequence). The CDR3 region has the DNA TGTGCCAGTAGTATTGGGGGACTCGCTAACTATGGCTACACCTTC. It encodes CASSIGGLANYGYTF. Combining the CDR3 with reference TRBV19 and TRBJ1-2 gives the whole variable domain DGGITQSPKYLFRKEGQNVTLSCEQNLNHDAMYWYRQDPGQGLRLIYYSQIVNDFQKGDIAEGYSVSREKKESFPLTVTSAQKNPTAFYLCASSIGGLANYGYTFGSGTRLTVV.

This clone is a singleton in its sample. The chain links TRBV5-1 to TRBJ1-5, with D possibly TRBD1 on 6 matching bases. From germline, CDR1 is SGHRS and CDR2 YFSETQ. The CDR3 loop spans 15 amino acids. V lost 5 bases to trimming and J lost 2 bases, with 14 bases between them. CDR3 nucleotides: TGCGCCAGCAGAACAGGGCCGACAGGCAATCAGCCCCAGCATTTT. The encoded protein is CASRTGPTGNQPQHF.

The chain couples TRBV6-5 to TRBJ2-7, with D possibly being TRBD2 (5 bases). The CDR3 runs to 13 residues. The germline gives CDR1 MNHEY, CDR2 SVGAGI. The V and J ends lost 8 bases and 1 base respectively, with 12 bases between them. CDR3 loop: CASWRASSYEQYF. As DNA, the CDR3 is TGTGCCAGCTGGCGGGCCTCTTCCTACGAGCAGTACTTC.

The rearrangement links TRBV28 to TRBJ1-6, with D tentatively TRBD1 (6 bases). Germline assignment: CDR1 MDHEN and CDR2 SYDVKM. This CDR3 has 16 residues. The germline V and J ends were trimmed by 1 base and 5 bases, with 12 bases remaining between them. This CDR3 is CASSLYAGVNNSPLHF. The CDR3 region has the DNA TGTGCCAGCAGTTTATACGCAGGGGTGAATAATTCACCCCTCCACTTT. Full variable domain (rest looked up from reference TRBV28 and TRBJ1-6): DVKVTQSSRYLVKRTGEKVFLECVQDMDHENMFWYRQDPGLGLRLIYFSYDVKMKEKGDIPEGYSVSREKKERFSLILESASTNQTSMYLCASSLYAGVNNSPLHFGNGTRLTVT.

V usage is TRBV3-1 (or the pseudogene TRBV3-2) and J usage is TRBJ1-5, with TRBD1 matching over 9 bases. Germline V lookup: CDR1 LGHDT, CDR2 YNNKEL (reference sequence). This CDR3 has 16 residues. After removal of 0 bases from V and 6 bases from J, the junction contained 6 bases not matched to a gene. DNA of the CDR3: TGTGCCAGCAGCCAAGACCTGGGACAGGGCTCTCAGCCCCAGCATTTT. It is translated as CASSQDLGQGSQPQHF.

The chain is built from TRBV11-2 and TRBJ1-2; 7 positions agree with TRBD1. Germline V gives CDR1 SGHAT, CDR2 FQNNGV. This CDR3 spans 14 amino acids. J gave up 6 bases and V 1 base, and 5 bases lay outside the gene matches. The CDR3 protein is CASSLGAGGDGYTF. The CDR3 nucleotides are TGTGCCAGCAGCTTAGGCGCAGGGGGAGATGGCTACACCTTC.

This chain links TRBV11-1 with TRBJ2-7, with D possibly TRBD2 on 6 matching bases. V was clipped by 0 bases and J by 2 bases, with 11 bases between them. Per the germline V gene, CDR1 is SGHAT and CDR2 is FQDESV (reference sequence). This CDR3 is 15 amino acids long. CDR3 in amino acids: CASSLAPGGAYEQYF. The CDR3 DNA follows: TGTGCCAGCAGCTTAGCGCCCGGGGGTGCCTACGAGCAGTACTTC.

The chain has TRBV2 and TRBJ2-2, with a tentative D call TRBD1 (6 bases). Germline CDR1 is SNHLY and CDR2 is FYNNEI. This CDR3 is built from 14 residues. Trimming took off 6 bases at V and 4 bases at J, with 12 bases between the two ends. CDR3 region: CASREQGPTGELFF. The CDR3 DNA reads TGTGCCAGCAGGGAACAGGGCCCCACCGGGGAGCTGTTTTTT.